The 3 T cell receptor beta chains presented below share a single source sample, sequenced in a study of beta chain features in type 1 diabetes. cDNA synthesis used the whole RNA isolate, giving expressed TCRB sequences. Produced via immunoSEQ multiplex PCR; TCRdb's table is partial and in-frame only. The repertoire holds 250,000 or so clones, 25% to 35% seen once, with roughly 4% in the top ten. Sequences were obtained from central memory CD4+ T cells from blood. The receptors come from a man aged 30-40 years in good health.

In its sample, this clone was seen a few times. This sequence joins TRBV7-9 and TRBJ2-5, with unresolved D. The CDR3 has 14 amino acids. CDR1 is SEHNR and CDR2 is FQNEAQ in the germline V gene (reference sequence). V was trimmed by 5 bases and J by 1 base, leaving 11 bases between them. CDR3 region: CASSPWTAQETQYF. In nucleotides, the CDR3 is TGTGCCAGCAGCCCGTGGACGGCCCAAGAGACCCAGTACTTC.

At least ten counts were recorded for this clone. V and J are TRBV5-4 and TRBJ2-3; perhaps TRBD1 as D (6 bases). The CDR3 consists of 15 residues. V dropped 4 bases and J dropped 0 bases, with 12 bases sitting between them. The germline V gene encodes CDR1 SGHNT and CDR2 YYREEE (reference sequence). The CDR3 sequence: CASSPTGASTDTQYF. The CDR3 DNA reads TGTGCCAGCAGCCCGACAGGTGCTAGCACAGATACGCAGTATTTT.

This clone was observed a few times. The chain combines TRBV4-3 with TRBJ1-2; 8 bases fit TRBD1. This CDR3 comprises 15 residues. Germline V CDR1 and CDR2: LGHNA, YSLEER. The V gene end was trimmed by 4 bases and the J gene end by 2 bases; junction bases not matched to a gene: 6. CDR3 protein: CASSRNTGGNYGYTF. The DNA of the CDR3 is TGCGCCAGCAGCCGGAACACAGGGGGAAACTATGGCTACACCTTC.